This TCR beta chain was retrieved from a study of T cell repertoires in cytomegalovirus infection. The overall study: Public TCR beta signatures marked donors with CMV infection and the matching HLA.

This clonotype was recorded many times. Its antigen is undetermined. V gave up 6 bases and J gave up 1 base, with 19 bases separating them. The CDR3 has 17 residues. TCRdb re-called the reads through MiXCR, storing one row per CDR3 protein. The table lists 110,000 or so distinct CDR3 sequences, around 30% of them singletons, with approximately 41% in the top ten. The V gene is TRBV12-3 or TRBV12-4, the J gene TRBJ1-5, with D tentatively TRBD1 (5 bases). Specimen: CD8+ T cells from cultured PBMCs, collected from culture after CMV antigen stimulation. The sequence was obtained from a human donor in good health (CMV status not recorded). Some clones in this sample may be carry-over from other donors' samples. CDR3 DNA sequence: TGTGCCAGCAGCCCCTCCCGGGGCCCGGACAGCAATCAGCCCCAGCATTTT. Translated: CASSPSRGPDSNQPQHF.